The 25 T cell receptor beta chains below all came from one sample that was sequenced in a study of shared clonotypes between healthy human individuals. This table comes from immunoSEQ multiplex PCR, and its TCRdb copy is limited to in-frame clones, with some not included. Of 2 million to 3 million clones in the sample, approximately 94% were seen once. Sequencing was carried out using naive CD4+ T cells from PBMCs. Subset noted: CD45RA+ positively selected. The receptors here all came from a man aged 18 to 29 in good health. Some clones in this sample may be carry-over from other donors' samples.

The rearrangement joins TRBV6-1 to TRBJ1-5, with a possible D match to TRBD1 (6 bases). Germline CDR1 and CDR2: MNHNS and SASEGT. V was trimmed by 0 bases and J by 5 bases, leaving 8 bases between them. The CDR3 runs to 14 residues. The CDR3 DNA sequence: TGTGCCAGCAGTGAAGCAGGGGGGTATCAGCCCCAGCATTTT. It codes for CASSEAGGYQPQHF.

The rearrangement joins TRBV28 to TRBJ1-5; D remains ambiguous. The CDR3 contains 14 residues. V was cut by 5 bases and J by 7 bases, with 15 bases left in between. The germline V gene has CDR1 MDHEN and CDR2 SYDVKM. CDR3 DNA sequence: TGTGCCAGCAGTCTTCCCGGGATAGGCCAGCCCCAGCATTTT. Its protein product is CASSLPGIGQPQHF.

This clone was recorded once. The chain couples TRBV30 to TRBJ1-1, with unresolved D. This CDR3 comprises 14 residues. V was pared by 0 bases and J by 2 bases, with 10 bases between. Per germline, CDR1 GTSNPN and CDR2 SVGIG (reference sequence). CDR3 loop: CAWSVLLGNTEAFF. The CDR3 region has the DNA TGTGCCTGGAGTGTACTTCTGGGTAACACTGAAGCTTTCTTT.

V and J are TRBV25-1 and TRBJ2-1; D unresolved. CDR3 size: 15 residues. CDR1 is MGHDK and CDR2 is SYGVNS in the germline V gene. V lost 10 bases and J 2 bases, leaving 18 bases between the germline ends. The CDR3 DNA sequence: TGTGCCATCAACCAGGCCGAGACTGCCTACAATGAGCAGTTCTTC. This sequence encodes CAINQAETAYNEQFF.

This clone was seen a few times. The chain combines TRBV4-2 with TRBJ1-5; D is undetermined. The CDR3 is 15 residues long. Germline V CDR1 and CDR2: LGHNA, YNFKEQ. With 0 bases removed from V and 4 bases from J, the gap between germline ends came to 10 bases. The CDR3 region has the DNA TGTGCCAGCAGCCAAGATTCGGCCAGGAATCAGCCCCAGCATTTT. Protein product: CASSQDSARNQPQHF.

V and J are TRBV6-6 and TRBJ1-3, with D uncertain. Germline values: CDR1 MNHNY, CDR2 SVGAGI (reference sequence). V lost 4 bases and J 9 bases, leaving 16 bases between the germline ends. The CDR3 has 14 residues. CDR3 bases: TGTGCCAGCAGTTTCACCGGGGAAGAAAGCACCATATATTTT. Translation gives CASSFTGEESTIYF.

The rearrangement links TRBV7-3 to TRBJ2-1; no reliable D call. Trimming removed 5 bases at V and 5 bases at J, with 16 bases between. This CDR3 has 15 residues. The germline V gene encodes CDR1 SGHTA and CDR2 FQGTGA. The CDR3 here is CASSPVLGRHNEQFF. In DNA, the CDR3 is TGTGCCAGCAGCCCGGTCCTAGGCAGACACAATGAGCAGTTCTTC.

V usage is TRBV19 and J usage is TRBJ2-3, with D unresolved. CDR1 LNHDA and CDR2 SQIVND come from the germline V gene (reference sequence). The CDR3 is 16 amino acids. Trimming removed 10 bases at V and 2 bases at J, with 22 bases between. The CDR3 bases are TGTGCCACCCCCACGAGGTCGGACCTTGACACAGATACGCAGTATTTT. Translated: CATPTRSDLDTDTQYF.

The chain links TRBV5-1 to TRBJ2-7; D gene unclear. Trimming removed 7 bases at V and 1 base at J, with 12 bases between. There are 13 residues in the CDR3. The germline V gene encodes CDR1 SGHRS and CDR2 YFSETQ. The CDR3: CASYHLSSYEQYF. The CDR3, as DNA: TGCGCCAGCTACCATCTCTCTTCCTACGAGCAGTACTTC. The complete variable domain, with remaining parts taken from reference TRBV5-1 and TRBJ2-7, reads KAGVTQTPRYLIKTRGQQVTLSCSPISGHRSVSWYQQTPGQGLQFLFEYFSETQRNKGNFPGRFSGRQFSNSRSEMNVSTLELGDSALYLCASYHLSSYEQYFGPGTRLTVT.

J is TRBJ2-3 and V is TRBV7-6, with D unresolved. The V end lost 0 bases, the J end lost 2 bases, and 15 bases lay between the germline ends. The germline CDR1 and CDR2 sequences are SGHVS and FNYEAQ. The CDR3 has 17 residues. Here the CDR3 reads CASSLASAVGSTDTQYF. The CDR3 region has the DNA TGTGCCAGCAGCTTAGCGTCGGCGGTGGGGTCCACAGATACGCAGTATTTT.

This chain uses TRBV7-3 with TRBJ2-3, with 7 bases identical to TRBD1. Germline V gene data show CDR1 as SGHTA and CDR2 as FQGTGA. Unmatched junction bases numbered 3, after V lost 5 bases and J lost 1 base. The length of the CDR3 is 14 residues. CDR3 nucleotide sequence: TGTGCCAGCAGCCAAACAGGGGGCACAGATACGCAGTATTTT. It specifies CASSQTGGTDTQYF.

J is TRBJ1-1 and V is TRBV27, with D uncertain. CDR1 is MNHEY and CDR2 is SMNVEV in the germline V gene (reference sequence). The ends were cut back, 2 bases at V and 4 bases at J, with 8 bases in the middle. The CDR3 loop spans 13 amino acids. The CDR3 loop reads CASSLSKGTEAFF. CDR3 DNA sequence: TGTGCCAGCAGTTTAAGTAAGGGCACTGAAGCTTTCTTT.

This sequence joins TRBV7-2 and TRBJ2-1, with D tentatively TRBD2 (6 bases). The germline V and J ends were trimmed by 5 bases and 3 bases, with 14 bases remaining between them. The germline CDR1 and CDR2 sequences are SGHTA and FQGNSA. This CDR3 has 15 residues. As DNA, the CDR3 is TGTGCCAGCAGCCTCTCCGGGACTGTCTACAATGAGCAGTTCTTC. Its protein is CASSLSGTVYNEQFF.

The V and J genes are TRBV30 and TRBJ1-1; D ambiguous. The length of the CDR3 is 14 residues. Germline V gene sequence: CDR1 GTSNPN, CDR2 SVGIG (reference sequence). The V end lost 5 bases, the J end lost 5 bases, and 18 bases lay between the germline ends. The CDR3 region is CAWQAGLGLTEAFF. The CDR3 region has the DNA TGTGCCTGGCAAGCAGGCCTCGGCCTTACTGAAGCTTTCTTT. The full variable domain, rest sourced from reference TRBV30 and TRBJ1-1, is SQTIHQWPATLVQPVGSPLSLECTVEGTSNPNLYWYRQAAGRGLQLLFYSVGIGQISSEVPQNLSASRPQDRQFILSSKKLLLSDSGFYLCAWQAGLGLTEAFFGQGTRLTVV.

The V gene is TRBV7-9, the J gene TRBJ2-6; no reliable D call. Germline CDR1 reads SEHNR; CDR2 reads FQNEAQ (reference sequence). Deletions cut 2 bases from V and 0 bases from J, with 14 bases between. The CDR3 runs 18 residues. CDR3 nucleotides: TGTGCCAGCAGCTTATTAGGCAGCGTCAGCTCTGGGGCCAACGTCCTGACTTTC. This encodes CASSLLGSVSSGANVLTF.

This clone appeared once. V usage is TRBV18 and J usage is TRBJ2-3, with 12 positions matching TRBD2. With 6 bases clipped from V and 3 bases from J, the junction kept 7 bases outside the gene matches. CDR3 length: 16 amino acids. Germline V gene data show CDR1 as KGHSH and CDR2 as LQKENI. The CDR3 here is CASSRTSGRRTDTQYF. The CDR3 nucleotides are TGTGCCAGCTCCCGCACTAGCGGGAGGCGGACAGATACGCAGTATTTT.

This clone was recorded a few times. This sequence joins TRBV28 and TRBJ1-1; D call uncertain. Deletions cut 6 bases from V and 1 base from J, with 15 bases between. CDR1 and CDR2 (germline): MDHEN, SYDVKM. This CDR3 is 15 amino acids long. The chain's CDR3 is CASSLYVGPNTEAFF. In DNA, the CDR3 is TGTGCCAGCAGCCTCTACGTAGGACCGAACACTGAAGCTTTCTTT.

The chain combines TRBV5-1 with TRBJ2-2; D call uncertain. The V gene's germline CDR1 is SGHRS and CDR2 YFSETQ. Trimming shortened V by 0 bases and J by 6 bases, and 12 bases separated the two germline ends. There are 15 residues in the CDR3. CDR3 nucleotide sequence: TGCGCCAGCAGCTTGGGCAGATCTGGCTCCGGGGAGCTGTTTTTT. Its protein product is CASSLGRSGSGELFF.

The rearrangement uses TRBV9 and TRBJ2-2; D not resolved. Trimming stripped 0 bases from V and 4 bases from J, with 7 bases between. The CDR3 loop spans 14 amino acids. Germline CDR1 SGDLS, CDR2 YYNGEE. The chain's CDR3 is CASSVEAATGELFF. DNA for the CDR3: TGTGCCAGCAGCGTAGAGGCGGCCACCGGGGAGCTGTTTTTT.

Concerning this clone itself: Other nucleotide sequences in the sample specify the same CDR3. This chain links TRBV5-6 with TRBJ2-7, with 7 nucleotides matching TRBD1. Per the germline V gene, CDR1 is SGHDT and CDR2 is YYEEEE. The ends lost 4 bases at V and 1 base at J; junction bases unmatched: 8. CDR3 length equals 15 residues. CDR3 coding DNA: TGTGCCAGCAGCCTAGTTGGGACAGCATCCTACGAGCAGTACTTC. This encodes CASSLVGTASYEQYF. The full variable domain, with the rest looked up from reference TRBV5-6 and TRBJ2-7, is DAGVTQSPTHLIKTRGQQVTLRCSPKSGHDTVSWYQQALGQGPQFIFQYYEEEERQRGNFPDRFSGHQFPNYSSELNVNALLLGDSALYLCASSLVGTASYEQYFGPGTRLTVT.

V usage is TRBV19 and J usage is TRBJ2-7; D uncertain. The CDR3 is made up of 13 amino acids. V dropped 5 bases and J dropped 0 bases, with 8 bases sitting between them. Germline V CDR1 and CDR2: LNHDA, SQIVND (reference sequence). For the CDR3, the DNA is TGTGCCAGTAGTCCTCCGAACTCCTACGAGCAGTACTTC. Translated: CASSPPNSYEQYF.

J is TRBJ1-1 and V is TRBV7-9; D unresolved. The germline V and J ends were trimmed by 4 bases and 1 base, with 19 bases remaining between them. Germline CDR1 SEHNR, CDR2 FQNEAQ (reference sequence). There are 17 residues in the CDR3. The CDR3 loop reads CASSSWRVTAENTEAFF. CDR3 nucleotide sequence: TGTGCCAGCAGCTCCTGGAGGGTGACGGCGGAGAACACTGAAGCTTTCTTT.

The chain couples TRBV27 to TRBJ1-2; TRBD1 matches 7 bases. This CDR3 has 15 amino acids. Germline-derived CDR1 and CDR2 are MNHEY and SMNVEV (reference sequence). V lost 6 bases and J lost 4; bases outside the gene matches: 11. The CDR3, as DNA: TGTGCCAGCAGATCTGCGGACAGGCCGTTCTATGGCTACACCTTC. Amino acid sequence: CASRSADRPFYGYTF.

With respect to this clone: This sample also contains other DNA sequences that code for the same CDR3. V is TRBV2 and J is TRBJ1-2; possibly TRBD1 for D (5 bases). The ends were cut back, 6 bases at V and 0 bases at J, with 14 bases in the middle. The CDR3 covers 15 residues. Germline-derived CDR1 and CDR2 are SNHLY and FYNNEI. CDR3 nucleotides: TGTGCCAGCAGAAAAACAGGAGTAGCTAACTATGGCTACACCTTC. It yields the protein CASRKTGVANYGYTF.

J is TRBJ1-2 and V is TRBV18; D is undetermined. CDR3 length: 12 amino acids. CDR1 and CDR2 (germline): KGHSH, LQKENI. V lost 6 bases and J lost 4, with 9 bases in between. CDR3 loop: CASSLGLYGYTF. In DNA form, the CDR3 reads TGTGCCAGCTCCCTTGGACTCTATGGCTACACCTTC.